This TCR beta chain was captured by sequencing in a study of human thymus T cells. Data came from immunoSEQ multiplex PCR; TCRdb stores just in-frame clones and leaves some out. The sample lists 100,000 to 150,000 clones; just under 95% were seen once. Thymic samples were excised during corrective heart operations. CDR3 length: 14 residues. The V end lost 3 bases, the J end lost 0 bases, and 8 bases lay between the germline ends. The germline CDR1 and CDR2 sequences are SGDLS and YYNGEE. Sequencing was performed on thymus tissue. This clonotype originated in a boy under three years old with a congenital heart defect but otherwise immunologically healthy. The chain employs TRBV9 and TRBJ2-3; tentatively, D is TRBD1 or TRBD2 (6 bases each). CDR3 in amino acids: CASSEGGSTDTQYF. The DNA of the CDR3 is TGTGCCAGCAGCGAGGGGGGTAGCACAGATACGCAGTATTTT.